This T cell receptor beta chain was captured in a study of blood T cell repertoires in COVID-19. Study context: Samples representing acute and convalescent COVID-19 were sourced from the United States, Italy and Spain. PBMCs, B-cell-depleted T cells, or T cells provided the cDNA or gDNA that made up the material.

Source study methods: Reference gene primer amplification in the assay estimated nucleated cell counts. Profiling relied on immunoSEQ multiplex PCR, and the TCRdb table lists in-frame clones only, not all of them. The V and J calls and clone size come from that table; D and trimming were worked out from the DNA. The sample has around 250,000 clones, roughly 82% seen once. Seattle patients were enrolled during active infection and followed longitudinally. The germline gives CDR1 MNHEY, CDR2 SVGAGI. This CDR3 has 12 residues. After removal of 9 bases from V and 5 bases from J, the junction contained 3 bases not matched to a gene.

The chain employs TRBV6-5 and TRBJ1-4, with TRBD1 matching over 7 bases. The sequenced material came from peripheral blood. This TCR came from a woman older than 75 with COVID-19, enrolled during active disease. Written as DNA, the CDR3 is TGTGCCAGGGAGGGGGCGAATGAAAAACTGTTTTTT. Encoded protein: CAREGANEKLFF.